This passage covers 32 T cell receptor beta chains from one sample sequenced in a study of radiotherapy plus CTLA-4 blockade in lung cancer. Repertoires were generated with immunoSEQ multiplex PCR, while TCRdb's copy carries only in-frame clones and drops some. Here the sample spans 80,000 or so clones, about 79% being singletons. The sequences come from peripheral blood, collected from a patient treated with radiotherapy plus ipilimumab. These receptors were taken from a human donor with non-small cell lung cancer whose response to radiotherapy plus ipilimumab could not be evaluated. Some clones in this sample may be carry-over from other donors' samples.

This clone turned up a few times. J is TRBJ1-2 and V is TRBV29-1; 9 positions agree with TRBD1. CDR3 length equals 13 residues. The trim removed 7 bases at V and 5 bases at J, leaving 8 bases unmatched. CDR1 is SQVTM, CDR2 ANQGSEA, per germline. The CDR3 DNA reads TGCAGCGCCTTGGGACAGGGAGTATATGGCTACACCTTC. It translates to CSALGQGVYGYTF. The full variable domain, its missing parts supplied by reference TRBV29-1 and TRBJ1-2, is SAVISQKPSRDICQRGTSLTIQCQVDSQVTMMFWYRQQPGQSLTLIATANQGSEATYESGFVIDKFPISRPNLTFSTLTVSNMSPEDSSIYLCSALGQGVYGYTFGSGTRLTVV.

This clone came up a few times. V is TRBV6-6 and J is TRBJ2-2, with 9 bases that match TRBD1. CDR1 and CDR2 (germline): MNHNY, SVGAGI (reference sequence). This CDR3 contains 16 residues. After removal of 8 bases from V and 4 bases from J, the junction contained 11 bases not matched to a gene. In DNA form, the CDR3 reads TGTGCCAGCTTACTGGGGACAGGGTTAATCACCGGGGAGCTGTTTTTT. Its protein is CASLLGTGLITGELFF.

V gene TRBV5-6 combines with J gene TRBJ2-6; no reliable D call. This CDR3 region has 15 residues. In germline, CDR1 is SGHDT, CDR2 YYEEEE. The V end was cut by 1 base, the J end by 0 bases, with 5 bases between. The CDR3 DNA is TGTGCCAGCAGCTTGCAAAACTCTGGGGCCAACGTCCTGACTTTC. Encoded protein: CASSLQNSGANVLTF.

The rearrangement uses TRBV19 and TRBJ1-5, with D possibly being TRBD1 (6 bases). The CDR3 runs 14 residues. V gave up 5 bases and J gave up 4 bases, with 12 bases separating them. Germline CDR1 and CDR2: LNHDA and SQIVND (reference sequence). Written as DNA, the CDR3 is TGTGCCAGTAGTCCCCAGGGGACAAATCAGCCCCAGCATTTT. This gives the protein CASSPQGTNQPQHF. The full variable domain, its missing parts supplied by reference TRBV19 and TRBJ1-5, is DGGITQSPKYLFRKEGQNVTLSCEQNLNHDAMYWYRQDPGQGLRLIYYSQIVNDFQKGDIAEGYSVSREKKESFPLTVTSAQKNPTAFYLCASSPQGTNQPQHFGDGTRLSIL.

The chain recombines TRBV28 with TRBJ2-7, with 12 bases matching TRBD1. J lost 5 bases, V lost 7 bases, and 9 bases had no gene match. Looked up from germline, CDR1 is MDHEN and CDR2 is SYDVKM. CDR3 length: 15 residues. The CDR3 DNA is TGTGCCAGCACCCTAGCCGGGACAGGGGGCCACGAGCAGTACTTC. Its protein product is CASTLAGTGGHEQYF.

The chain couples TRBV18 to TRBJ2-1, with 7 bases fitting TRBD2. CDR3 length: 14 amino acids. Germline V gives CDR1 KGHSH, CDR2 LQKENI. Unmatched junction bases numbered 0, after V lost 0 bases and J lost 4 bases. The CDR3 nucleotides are TGTGCCAGCTCACCACCCGGGAGGTACAATGAGCAGTTCTTC. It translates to CASSPPGRYNEQFF.

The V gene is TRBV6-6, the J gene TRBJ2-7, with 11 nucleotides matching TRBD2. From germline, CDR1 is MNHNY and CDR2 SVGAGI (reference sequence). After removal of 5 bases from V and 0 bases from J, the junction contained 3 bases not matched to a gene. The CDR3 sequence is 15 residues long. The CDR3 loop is CASSVSGGVSYEQYF. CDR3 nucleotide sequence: TGTGCCAGCAGTGTTAGCGGGGGGGTCTCCTACGAGCAGTACTTC.

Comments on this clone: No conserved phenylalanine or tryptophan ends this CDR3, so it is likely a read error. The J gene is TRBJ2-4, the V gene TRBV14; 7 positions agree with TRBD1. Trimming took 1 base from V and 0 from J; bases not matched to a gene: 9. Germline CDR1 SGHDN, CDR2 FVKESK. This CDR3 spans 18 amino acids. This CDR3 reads CASSQADRALVAKNIQYL. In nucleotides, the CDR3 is TGTGCCAGCAGCCAAGCCGACAGGGCGCTTGTAGCCAAAAACATTCAGTACCTC.

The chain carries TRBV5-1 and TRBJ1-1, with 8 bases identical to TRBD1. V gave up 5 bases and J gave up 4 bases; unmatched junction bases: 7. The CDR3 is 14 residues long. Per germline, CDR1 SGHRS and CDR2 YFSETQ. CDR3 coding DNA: TGCGCCAGCAGAAAGACAGGGGCGGTCACTGAAGCTTTCTTT. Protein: CASRKTGAVTEAFF.

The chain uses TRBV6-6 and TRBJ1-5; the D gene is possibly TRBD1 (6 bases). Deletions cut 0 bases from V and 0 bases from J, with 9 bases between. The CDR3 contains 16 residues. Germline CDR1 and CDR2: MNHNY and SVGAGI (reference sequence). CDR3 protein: CASSYSGAYSNQPQHF. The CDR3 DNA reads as TGTGCCAGCAGTTACTCGGGGGCTTATAGCAATCAGCCCCAGCATTTT.

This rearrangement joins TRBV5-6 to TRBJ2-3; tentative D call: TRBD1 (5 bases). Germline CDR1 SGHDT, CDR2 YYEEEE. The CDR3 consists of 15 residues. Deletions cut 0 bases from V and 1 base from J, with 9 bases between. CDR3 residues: CASSLEQGGTDTQYF. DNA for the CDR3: TGTGCCAGCAGCTTGGAACAAGGGGGCACAGATACGCAGTATTTT.

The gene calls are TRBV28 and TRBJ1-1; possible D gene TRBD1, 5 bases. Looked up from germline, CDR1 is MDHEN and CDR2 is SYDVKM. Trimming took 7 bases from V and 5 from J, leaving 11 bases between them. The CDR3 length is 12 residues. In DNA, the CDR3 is TGTGCCAGCAATTCAGGGTGGACTGAAGCTTTCTTT. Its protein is CASNSGWTEAFF.

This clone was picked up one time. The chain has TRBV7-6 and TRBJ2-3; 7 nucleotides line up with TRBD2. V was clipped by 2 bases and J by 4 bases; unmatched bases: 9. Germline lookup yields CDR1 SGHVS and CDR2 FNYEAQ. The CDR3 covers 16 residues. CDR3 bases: TGTGCCAGCAGCTTAATGTCCGGGGGGAGCGCAGATACGCAGTATTTT. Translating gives CASSLMSGGSADTQYF.

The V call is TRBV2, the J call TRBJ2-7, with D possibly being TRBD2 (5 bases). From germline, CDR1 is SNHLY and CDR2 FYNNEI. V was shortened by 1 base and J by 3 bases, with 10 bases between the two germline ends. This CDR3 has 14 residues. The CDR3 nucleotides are TGTGCCAGCAGTGAAGGCCTAGCAGGCTACGAGCAGTACTTC. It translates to CASSEGLAGYEQYF. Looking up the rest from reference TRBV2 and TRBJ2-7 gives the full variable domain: EPEVTQTPSHQVTQMGQEVILRCVPISNHLYFYWYRQILGQKVEFLVSFYNNEISEKSEIFDDQFSVERPDGSNFTLKIRSTKLEDSAMYFCASSEGLAGYEQYFGPGTRLTVT.

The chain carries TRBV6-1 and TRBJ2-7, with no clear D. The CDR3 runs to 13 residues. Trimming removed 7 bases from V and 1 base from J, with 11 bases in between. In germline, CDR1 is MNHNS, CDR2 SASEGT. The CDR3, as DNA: TGTGCCAGCATTAGGCAAGCGTCCTACGAGCAGTACTTC. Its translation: CASIRQASYEQYF.

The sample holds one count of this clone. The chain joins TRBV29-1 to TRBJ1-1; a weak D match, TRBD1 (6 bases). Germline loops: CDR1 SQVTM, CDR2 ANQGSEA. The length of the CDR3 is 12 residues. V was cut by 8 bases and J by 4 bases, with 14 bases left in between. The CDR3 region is CSLGGRGTEAFF. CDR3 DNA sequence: TGCAGCCTGGGGGGGCGGGGCACTGAAGCTTTCTTT.

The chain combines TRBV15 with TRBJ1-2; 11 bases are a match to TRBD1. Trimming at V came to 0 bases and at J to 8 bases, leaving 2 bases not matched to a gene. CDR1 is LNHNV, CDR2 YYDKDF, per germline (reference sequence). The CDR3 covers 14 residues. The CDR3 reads CATSRDRTGGGYTF. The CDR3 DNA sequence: TGTGCCACCAGCAGAGATCGGACAGGGGGCGGCTACACCTTC. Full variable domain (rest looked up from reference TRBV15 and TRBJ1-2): DAMVIQNPRYQVTQFGKPVTLSCSQTLNHNVMYWYQQKSSQAPKLLFHYYDKDFNNEADTPDNFQSRRPNTSFCFLDIRSPGLGDTAMYLCATSRDRTGGGYTFGSGTRLTVV.

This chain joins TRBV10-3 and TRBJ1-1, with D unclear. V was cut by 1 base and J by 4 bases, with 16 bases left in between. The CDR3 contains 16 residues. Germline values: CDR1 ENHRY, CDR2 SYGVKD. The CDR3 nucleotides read TGTGCCATCAGTGAGTTGGCAGCGGGTAAGGGCACTGAAGCTTTCTTT. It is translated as CAISELAAGKGTEAFF.

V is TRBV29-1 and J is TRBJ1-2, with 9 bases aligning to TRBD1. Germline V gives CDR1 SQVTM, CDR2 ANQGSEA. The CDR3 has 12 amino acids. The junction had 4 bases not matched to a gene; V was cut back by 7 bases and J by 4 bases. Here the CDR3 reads CSGSDRGYGYTF. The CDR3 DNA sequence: TGCAGCGGATCGGACAGGGGCTATGGCTACACCTTC.

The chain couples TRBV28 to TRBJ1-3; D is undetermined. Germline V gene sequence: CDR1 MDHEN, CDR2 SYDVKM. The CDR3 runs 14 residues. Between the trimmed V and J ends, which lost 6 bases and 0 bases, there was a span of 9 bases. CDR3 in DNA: TGTGCCAGCAGAAAACAGAGCTCTGGAAACACCATATATTTT. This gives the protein CASRKQSSGNTIYF.

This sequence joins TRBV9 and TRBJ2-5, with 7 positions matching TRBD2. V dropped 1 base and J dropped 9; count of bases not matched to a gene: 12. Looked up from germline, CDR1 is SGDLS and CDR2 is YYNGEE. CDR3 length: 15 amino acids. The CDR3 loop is CASSVSGTDNMAQYF. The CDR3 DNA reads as TGTGCCAGCAGCGTAAGCGGGACTGATAATATGGCCCAGTACTTC.

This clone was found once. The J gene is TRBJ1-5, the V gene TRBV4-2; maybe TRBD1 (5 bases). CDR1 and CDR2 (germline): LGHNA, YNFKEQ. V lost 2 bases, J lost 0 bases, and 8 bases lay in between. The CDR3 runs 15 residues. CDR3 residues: CASSQMDTSNQPQHF. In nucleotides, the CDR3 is TGTGCCAGCAGCCAAATGGACACTAGCAATCAGCCCCAGCATTTT.

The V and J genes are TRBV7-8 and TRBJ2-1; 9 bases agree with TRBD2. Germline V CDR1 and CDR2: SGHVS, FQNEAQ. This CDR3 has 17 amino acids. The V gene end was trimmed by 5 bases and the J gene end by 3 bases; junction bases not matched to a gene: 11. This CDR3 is CASSPKSGGPNYNEQFF. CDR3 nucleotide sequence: TGTGCCAGCAGCCCAAAAAGCGGGGGGCCTAACTACAATGAGCAGTTCTTC.

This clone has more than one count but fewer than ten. Here the CDR3 reads CASSGGGSNYGYTF. CDR3 coding DNA: TGTGCCAGCAGTGGGGGGGGATCTAACTATGGCTACACCTTC. V and J are TRBV14 and TRBJ1-2; D perhaps matches TRBD1 (5 bases). The CDR3 consists of 14 residues. Germline CDR1 is SGHDN and CDR2 is FVKESK. Trimming removed 6 bases from V and 0 bases from J, with 11 bases in between.

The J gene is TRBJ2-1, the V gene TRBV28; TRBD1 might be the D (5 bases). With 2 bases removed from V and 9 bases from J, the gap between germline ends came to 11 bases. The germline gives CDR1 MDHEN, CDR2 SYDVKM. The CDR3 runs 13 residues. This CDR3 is CASSLGHLGEQFF. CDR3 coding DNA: TGTGCCAGCAGTTTAGGACATCTGGGTGAGCAGTTCTTC.

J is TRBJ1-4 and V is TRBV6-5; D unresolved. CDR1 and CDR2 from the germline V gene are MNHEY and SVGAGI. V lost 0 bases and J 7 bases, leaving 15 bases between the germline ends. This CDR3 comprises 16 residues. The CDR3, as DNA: TGTGCCAGCAGTTACTCGATCAGGCTTGAGGGTGAAAAACTGTTTTTT. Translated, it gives CASSYSIRLEGEKLFF.

The CDR3 sequence: CASSTLAEQETQYF. The CDR3 DNA follows: TGTGCCAGTAGTACGCTAGCGGAACAAGAGACCCAGTACTTC. This chain connects TRBV19 to TRBJ2-5; 7 positions match TRBD2. The CDR3 extends over 14 amino acids. Germline assignment: CDR1 LNHDA and CDR2 SQIVND (reference sequence). J lost 2 bases, V lost 4 bases, and 4 bases had no gene match.

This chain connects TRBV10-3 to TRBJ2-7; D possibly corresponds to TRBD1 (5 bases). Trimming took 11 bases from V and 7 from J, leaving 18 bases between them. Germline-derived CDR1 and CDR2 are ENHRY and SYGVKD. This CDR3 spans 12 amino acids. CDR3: CASRQKPSEQYF. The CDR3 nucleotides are TGTGCCTCGAGACAGAAACCCAGTGAGCAGTACTTC.

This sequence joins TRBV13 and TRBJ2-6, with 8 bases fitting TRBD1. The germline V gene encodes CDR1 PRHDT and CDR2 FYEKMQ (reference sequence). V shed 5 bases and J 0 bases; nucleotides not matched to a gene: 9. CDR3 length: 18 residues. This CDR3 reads CASSKPGQVISGANVLTF. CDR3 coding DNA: TGTGCCAGCAGCAAACCGGGACAGGTGATCTCTGGGGCCAACGTCCTGACTTTC.

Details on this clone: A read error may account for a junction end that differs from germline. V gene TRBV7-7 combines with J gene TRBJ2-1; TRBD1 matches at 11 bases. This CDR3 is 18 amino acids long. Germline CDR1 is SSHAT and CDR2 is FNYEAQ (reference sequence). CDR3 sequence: CASSLNRLGTGGINEQFF. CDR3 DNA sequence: TGTGCTAGCAGCTTAAATCGGTTGGGGACAGGGGGAATAAATGAGCAGTTCTTC.

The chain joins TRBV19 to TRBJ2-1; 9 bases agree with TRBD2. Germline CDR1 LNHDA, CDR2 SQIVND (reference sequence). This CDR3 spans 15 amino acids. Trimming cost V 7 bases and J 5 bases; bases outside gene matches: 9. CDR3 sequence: CASTQGLARNNEQFF. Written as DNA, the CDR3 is TGTGCCAGTACCCAAGGACTAGCGCGTAACAATGAGCAGTTCTTC.

The CDR3 here is CASSLTQGTTYEQYF. CDR3 nucleotide sequence: TGTGCCAGCAGTTTAACCCAGGGGACGACCTACGAGCAGTACTTC. The chain employs TRBV6-5 and TRBJ2-7; tentative D call: TRBD1 (6 bases). Deletions cut 4 bases from V and 2 bases from J, with 15 bases between. The CDR3 totals 15 residues. Germline values: CDR1 MNHEY, CDR2 SVGAGI.